Following are 20 T cell receptor beta chains from one sample sequenced in a study of CD8+CD57+ T cells in acquired aplastic anemia. The study profiled TCR beta VDJ and CDR3 using genomic DNA as template. One entry per CDR3 protein, called by TCRdb with MiXCR from the reads. Here the sample spans 150,000 to 200,000 distinct CDR3 sequences, around 45% being singletons. Sequencing was performed on sorted CD4+, CD8+, or CD8+CD57+ T cells (not recorded which) from PBMCs. The source is a human donor in good health.

Regarding this clonotype: A read error is possible here, since a much larger clone lies one base away. The conserved final phenylalanine or tryptophan is absent from the CDR3, which likely points to a read error. In DNA, the CDR3 is TGTGCCAGCAGCCAAAACAGGGGGATGAACACTGAAGCTTTCTTA. It encodes CASSQNRGMNTEAFL. The chain recombines TRBV16 with TRBJ1-1; 8 bases are a match to TRBD1. The CDR3 extends over 15 amino acids. Trimming removed 2 bases from V and 0 bases from J; junction bases left unmatched: 2. The germline V gene encodes CDR1 KGHSY and CDR2 FQNENV.

This clonotype was counted between two and nine times. The CDR3 region is CASSWSQGGHTEAFF. The CDR3 DNA reads TGTGCCAGCAGCTGGAGTCAGGGAGGGCACACTGAAGCTTTCTTT. This sequence joins TRBV4-2 and TRBJ1-1; perhaps TRBD1 as D (5 bases). The germline V and J ends were trimmed by 5 bases and 3 bases, with 16 bases remaining between them. This CDR3 spans 15 amino acids. Germline V gene sequence: CDR1 LGHNA, CDR2 YNFKEQ.

Concerning this clonotype itself: At one end, the junction sequence differs from germline, possibly due to a read error. The genes are TRBV2 and TRBJ2-3, with 9 bases identical to TRBD1. This CDR3 region has 15 residues. The V gene's germline CDR1 is SNHLY and CDR2 FYNNEI. The CDR3 bases are TGTGCCAGCAGGAGGACAGGGGCTAGCACAGATACTCAGTATTTT. Translated, it gives CASRRTGASTDTQYF.

With regard to this clonotype: The junction shows a germline mismatch at one end, possibly a read error. The chain uses TRBV7-9 and TRBJ2-3, with unresolved D. Germline V gene sequence: CDR1 SEHNR, CDR2 FQNEAQ (reference sequence). This CDR3 has 16 residues. The CDR3 DNA reads as TGTGCCAACAGCTTCCACCCCCGGATATTCACAGATACGCAGTATTTT. This gives the protein CANSFHPRIFTDTQYF.

This clonotype appeared a single time. The chain couples TRBV10-1 to TRBJ1-4; perhaps TRBD1 as D (5 bases). The CDR3 has 13 residues. Germline values: CDR1 WNHNN, CDR2 SYGVQD (reference sequence). V was shortened by 8 bases and J by 7 bases, with 14 bases between the two germline ends. The chain's CDR3 is CASYDGGGEKLFF. CDR3 coding DNA: TGCGCCAGCTATGACGGGGGGGGTGAAAAACTGTTTTTT.

This chain links TRBV7-2 with TRBJ2-3; 9 nucleotides agree with TRBD1. V lost 0 bases, J lost 4 bases, and 2 bases stayed unmatched. Germline V gene data show CDR1 as SGHTA and CDR2 as FQGNSA. CDR3 size: 15 residues. CDR3 sequence reads: CASSLAGQGPDTQYF. The CDR3, as DNA: TGTGCCAGCAGCTTAGCGGGACAGGGTCCAGATACGCAGTATTTT. Filled out from reference TRBV7-2 and TRBJ2-3, the complete variable domain reads GAGVSQSPSNKVTEKGKDVELRCDPISGHTALYWYRQSLGQGLEFLIYFQGNSAPDKSGLPSDRFSAERTGGSVSTLTIQRTQQEDSAVYLCASSLAGQGPDTQYFGPGTRLTVL.

Worth noting for this clonotype: Being one base from a much bigger clone, this may be a read error. The V and J genes are TRBV6-4 and TRBJ2-3; 7 nucleotides line up with TRBD1. This CDR3 is built from 15 residues. Germline CDR1 reads MRHNA; CDR2 reads SNTAGT. In DNA form, the CDR3 reads TGTGCCAGCAGTGACTCCGGGACAGCCACAGATACGCAGTGTTTT. Amino acids: CASSDSGTATDTQCF.

This sequence joins TRBV6-2 or TRBV6-3 and TRBJ1-4; D is perhaps TRBD1 (5 bases). CDR1 and CDR2 from the germline V gene are MNHEY and SVGEGT. The V end was cut by 2 bases, the J end by 6 bases, with 10 bases between. The CDR3 contains 14 residues. The CDR3 nucleotides read TGTGCCAGCAGTTACGGGGACGAGTATGAAAAACTGTTTTTT. Protein sequence: CASSYGDEYEKLFF.

Ten or more counts support this clonotype. The rearrangement uses TRBV5-1 and TRBJ2-3; TRBD1 matches at 9 bases. Germline V gene data show CDR1 as SGHRS and CDR2 as YFSETQ. This CDR3 is 15 amino acids long. Trimming at V came to 3 bases and at J to 6 bases, leaving 8 bases not matched to a gene. In DNA form, the CDR3 reads TGCGCCAGCAGCTGGGGACAGGGTATTTCGGATACGCAGTATTTT. Translating gives CASSWGQGISDTQYF.

This clonotype was counted at least ten times. The chain is built from TRBV25-1 and TRBJ2-1; D possibly uses TRBD1 or TRBD2 (5 bases each). CDR3 length: 15 residues. V was cut by 3 bases and J by 7 bases, with 16 bases left in between. In germline, CDR1 is MGHDK, CDR2 SYGVNS. Here the CDR3 reads CASSDGTSPTNEQFF. In DNA form, the CDR3 reads TGTGCCAGCAGTGACGGGACCTCCCCTACGAATGAGCAGTTCTTC.

The CDR3 DNA reads as TGTGCCACCAGCAGGGAGAGAAGGGGTGTTGGTGGCTACACCTTC. Translation gives CATSRERRGVGGYTF. The rearrangement joins TRBV15 to TRBJ1-2; weak D call: TRBD1 (5 bases). The V end lost 3 bases, the J end lost 7 bases, and 18 bases lay between the germline ends. CDR3 size: 15 residues. Germline V gives CDR1 LNHNV, CDR2 YYDKDF (reference sequence).

As for this clonotype: With a much larger clone just one base away, this may be a read error. This rearrangement joins TRBV7-9 to TRBJ1-6, with unresolved D. Per germline, CDR1 SEHNR and CDR2 FQNEAQ (reference sequence). The CDR3 has 14 amino acids. CDR3 amino acids: CASSFWAAKSPLYF. The CDR3 bases are TGTGCCAGCAGCTTCTGGGCCGCGAAGTCACCCCTCTACTTT.

This clonotype was seen repeatedly, ten times or more. The chain joins TRBV12-3 or TRBV12-4 to TRBJ1-1, with D unresolved. The CDR3 runs to 13 residues. V lost 0 bases to trimming and J lost 4 bases, with 6 bases between them. The CDR3: CASSLALATEAFF. The DNA of the CDR3 is TGTGCCAGCAGTTTAGCGCTAGCCACTGAAGCTTTCTTT.

There are many counts of this clonotype. This chain links TRBV19 with TRBJ2-5; 9 bases are a match to TRBD1. The trim removed 5 bases at V and 0 bases at J, leaving 4 bases unmatched. The germline gives CDR1 LNHDA, CDR2 SQIVND (reference sequence). CDR3 length: 15 amino acids. The chain's CDR3 is CASSRRDRDQETQYF. Written as DNA, the CDR3 is TGTGCCAGTAGTCGGCGGGACAGGGACCAAGAGACCCAGTACTTC.

This clonotype has ten or more counts. The rearrangement joins TRBV7-8 to TRBJ1-2; TRBD1 agrees at 8 bases. Germline CDR1 reads SGHVS; CDR2 reads FQNEAQ. The CDR3 runs to 16 residues. V dropped 2 bases and J dropped 4; count of bases not matched to a gene: 9. CDR3: CASSLTAGGAGYGYTF. The CDR3 nucleotides are TGTGCCAGCAGCTTAACGGCAGGGGGCGCAGGCTATGGCTACACCTTC.

This chain links TRBV19 with TRBJ2-3; D might be TRBD1 or TRBD2, each matching 6 bases. Trimming removed 7 bases from V and 1 base from J, with 12 bases in between. The CDR3 length is 14 residues. The germline CDR1 and CDR2 sequences are LNHDA and SQIVND (reference sequence). Here the CDR3 reads CASKTRGGTDTQYF. DNA for the CDR3: TGTGCCAGTAAGACAAGGGGGGGCACAGATACGCAGTATTTT.

This clonotype was seen many times. The chain links TRBV6-1 to TRBJ2-1; 10 bases align to TRBD1. Per the germline V gene, CDR1 is MNHNS and CDR2 is SASEGT. The CDR3 runs to 14 residues. V lost 6 bases to trimming and J lost 5 bases; unmatched junction nucleotides: 4. The CDR3 nucleotides read TGTGCCAGCAGAGGGACAGGGGCAGACAATGAGCAGTTCTTC. It translates to CASRGTGADNEQFF.

The V gene is TRBV6-1, the J gene TRBJ1-5; maybe TRBD1 (5 bases). CDR1 is MNHNS and CDR2 is SASEGT in the germline V gene. The CDR3 has 17 residues. Trimming pared 3 bases from V and 4 bases from J, leaving 19 bases between. For the CDR3, the DNA is TGTGCCAGCAGTGATATTGGGGGGGGTGTCAGGAATCAGCCCCAGCATTTT. The encoded protein is CASSDIGGGVRNQPQHF.

This clonotype occurred a few times. V and J are TRBV10-3 and TRBJ2-5; 10 nucleotides line up with TRBD1. The CDR3 runs 14 residues. Per the germline V gene, CDR1 is ENHRY and CDR2 is SYGVKD. The J segment lost 6 bases and the V segment lost 5 bases, leaving 6 bases of the junction unmatched. The CDR3 here is CAISIGTGAQTQYF. The CDR3 region has the DNA TGTGCCATCAGTATCGGGACAGGGGCCCAGACCCAGTACTTC.

About this clonotype: Likely a read error: the CDR3 ends without its conserved phenylalanine or tryptophan. The DNA is left out, because the CDR3 cannot be placed on it with certainty; the CDR3 is given as TCRdb lists it. V gene TRBV6-2 or TRBV6-3 combines with J gene TRBJ2-5; whether TRBD1, the table's D call, matches the DNA was not checked. The CDR3 has 13 residues if both end residues are counted. Germline CDR1 and CDR2: MNHEY and SVGEGT. CDR3 amino acids: CASRTLAGTGLLL.